This is a list of T cell receptor beta chains from one sample in a study of neurological immune-mediated disorders. One entry per CDR3 protein, called by TCRdb with MiXCR from the 5' RACE reads. The repertoire holds 70,000 to 95,000 distinct CDR3 sequences, with 13% as singletons. Sequenced material: PBMCs. These receptor sequences come from a female donor with HTLV-1-associated myelopathy (HAM/TSP). The CDR3 runs from the conserved cysteine through the conserved F or W. D genes are given only for firm matches. Clone size, where shown, is once, few, many, or a class for clones that have expanded.

TRBV5-1	TRBJ2-3	many	NA	TGCGCCAGCAGCTCGCAGCCTCGGCAGGTCGGGGATACGCAGTATTTT	CASSSQPRQVGDTQYF
TRBV5-1	TRBJ1-1	many	NA	TGCGCCAGCAGCCCGGGAGCCTACACTGAAGCTTTCTTT	CASSPGAYTEAFF
TRBV4-1	TRBJ2-6	many	NA	TGCGCCAGCAGCCCCACTGGGGGTAGATACTCTGGGGCCAACGTCCTGACTTTC	CASSPTGGRYSGANVLTF
TRBV28	TRBJ2-2	many	NA	TGTGCCAGCAGTTTAGGCCTGACGAACACCGGGGAGCTGTTTTTT	CASSLGLTNTGELFF
TRBV15	TRBJ2-5	many	NA	TGTGCTACCGTCTCCATGGGGGTCAGGGAAGAGACCCAGTACTTC	CATVSMGVREETQYF
TRBV5-1	TRBJ2-7	many	NA	TGCGCCAGCAGCCCGGAGGGCTCCTACGAGCAGTACTTC	CASSPEGSYEQYF
TRBV10-3	TRBJ2-5	NA	NA	TGTGCCATCAGTGAGAGGACGGGGTTTAGGGAGACCCAGTACTTC	CAISERTGFRETQYF
TRBV14	TRBJ2-7	few	TRBD1	TGTGCCAGCAGCCTCCTCGGAAAAGGGGGCGGCAACGAGCAGTACTTC	CASSLLGKGGGNEQYF
TRBV20-1	TRBJ2-7	NA	NA	TGCAGGGCCGTAGCGTGGACCTCCTACGAGCATTACTTC	CRAVAWTSYEHYF
TRBV6-5	TRBJ1-1	few	NA	TGTGCCAGCAGTGCATTAAGTACTGAAGCTTTCTTT	CASSALSTEAFF
TRBV5-1	TRBJ2-3	NA	NA	TGCGCCAGCAGCCTCCCCCATACCGAAGCGAGGGCTAGCACAGATACGCAGTATTTT	CASSLPHTEARASTDTQYF
TRBV24-1	TRBJ2-1	many	TRBD2	TGTGCCACCAGTGGGAGCGGGGCGTCCTACAATGAGCAGTTCTTC	CATSGSGASYNEQFF
TRBV18	TRBJ2-5	many	NA	TGTGCCAGCTCACCTGAGCGGGAGACCCAGTACTTC	CASSPERETQYF
TRBV5-1	TRBJ2-1	many	TRBD1	TGCGCCAGCGGGGACCCTCGCACAGGGGACAATGAGCAGTTCTTC	CASGDPRTGDNEQFF
TRBV24-1	TRBJ2-1	many	NA	TGTGCCACCAGTGATTACCCAGGGCTGAGCTCCTACAATGAGCAGTTCTTC	CATSDYPGLSSYNEQFF
TRBV5-8	TRBJ2-7	many	NA	TGTGCCAGCAGCTTGGCCGGATTGAACGAGCAGTACTTC	CASSLAGLNEQYF
TRBV25-1	TRBJ2-6	few	NA	TGTGCCAGCAGTGAGACCTATCTGGGGGCCAACGTCCTGACTTTC	CASSETYLGANVLTF
TRBV5-1	TRBJ1-2	many	NA	TGCGCCAGCAGCTTGGGCACCTCTAACTATGGCTACACCTTC	CASSLGTSNYGYTF
TRBV5-1	TRBJ2-1	many	NA	TGCGCCAGCAGCTTGGTTGGGGACCCTTACAATGAGCAGTTCTTC	CASSLVGDPYNEQFF
TRBV7-9	TRBJ2-2	many	NA	TGTGCCAGCAGCTTAGACTTGACCGGGGAGCTGTTTTTT	CASSLDLTGELFF
TRBV6-2/TRBV6-3	TRBJ2-7	many	NA	TGTGCCAGCAGGGGACGAGGGAGGACGGGCTCCTACGAGCAGTACTTC	CASRGRGRTGSYEQYF
TRBV7-2	TRBJ2-4	NA	TRBD2	TGTGCCAGCAGCTTAAGGACTAGCGGGGCCGGCATAGCCAAAAACATTCAGTACTTC	CASSLRTSGAGIAKNIQYF
TRBV12-3/TRBV12-4	TRBJ2-7	many	NA	TGTGCCAGCAGCCCTGGGAGGGACAGGACCGAGAAGTACTACGAGCAGTACTTC	CASSPGRDRTEKYYEQYF
TRBV28	TRBJ1-2	many	NA	TGTGCCAGCAGTCCATCCTCCGCGGGTATGCTGGGCTACACCTTC	CASSPSSAGMLGYTF
TRBV7-7	TRBJ2-3	many	NA	TGTGCCAGCAGCTTAGGATTGGCAGATACGCAGTATTTT	CASSLGLADTQYF
TRBV20-1	TRBJ2-1	few	NA	TGCAGTGCTCAAACGGGGCACTCCTACAATGAGCAGTTCTTC	CSAQTGHSYNEQFF
TRBV7-2	TRBJ2-1	few	TRBD2	TGTGCCAGCAGCCTCGGACGGGGTGGACTAGCCTTAGCCAATGAGCAGTTCTTC	CASSLGRGGLALANEQFF
TRBV5-5	TRBJ1-1	many	NA	TGTGCCAGCACCCTTAGGGAGAACACTGAAGCTTTCTTT	CASTLRENTEAFF
TRBV20-1	TRBJ2-5	many	NA	TGCAGTGCGCACAGGGAACAAGAGACCCAGTACTTC	CSAHREQETQYF
TRBV29-1	TRBJ1-2	many	NA	TGCAGCGTTGGGGGCGGGCAGGGGTATGGCTACACCTTC	CSVGGGQGYGYTF
TRBV5-1	TRBJ1-5	few	TRBD1	TGCGCCAGCAGCTTGGGGGACAGGGAGGGTCAGCCCCAGCATTTT	CASSLGDREGQPQHF
TRBV7-2	TRBJ2-3	many	TRBD1	TGTGCCAGCAGCTTAGTATCCGGGACAGGGTCCCGCACAGATACGCAGTATTTT	CASSLVSGTGSRTDTQYF
TRBV28	TRBJ2-2	many	NA	TGTGCCAGCAGTTTATTTCGGAACACCGGGGAGCTGTTTTTT	CASSLFRNTGELFF
TRBV28	TRBJ1-2	many	NA	TGTGCCAGCAGTTTACCGCCGCCAGGGAATCTTTTTAACTATGGCTACACCTTC	CASSLPPPGNLFNYGYTF
TRBV20-1	TRBJ2-1	many	TRBD1	TGCAGTGCTAGCCGGGACAGGGGTTACGATGAGCAGTTCTTC	CSASRDRGYDEQFF
TRBV4-2	TRBJ2-3	many	NA	TGTGCCAGCAGCCAACCTCAGGGATATAGCACAGATACGCAGTATTTT	CASSQPQGYSTDTQYF
TRBV20-1	TRBJ2-1	many	TRBD2	TGCAGTGCTAGAGATTTTGGGGGGGGGACCTACAATGAGCAGTTCTTC	CSARDFGGGTYNEQFF
TRBV4-2	TRBJ2-1	many	TRBD2	TGTGCCAGCAGCCAAGAGGAGCGGGGGGGCCGGGATGAGCAGTTCTTC	CASSQEERGGRDEQFF
TRBV5-1	TRBJ1-4	many	TRBD1	TGCGCCAGCAGCGGCGGCCAAGAACAGGGGGCTAATGAAAAACTGTTTTTT	CASSGGQEQGANEKLFF
TRBV10-3	TRBJ2-5	many	TRBD1	TGTGCCATCAGTGAGCTGTCAGGGGGCGAGACCCAGTACTTC	CAISELSGGETQYF
TRBV28	TRBJ2-1	many	NA	TGTGCCAGTTCTCCACCTAACCCGGGGCAGGCGGGTGAGCAGTTCTTC	CASSPPNPGQAGEQFF
TRBV4-1	TRBJ1-5	many	NA	TGCGCCAGCAGCCCGTCTGCGGACAGACAAAATCAGCCCCAGCATTTT	CASSPSADRQNQPQHF
TRBV6-5	TRBJ2-7	many	TRBD1	TGTGCCAGCAGAGAAGGGACAGGGATGGAGTACGAGCAGTACTTC	CASREGTGMEYEQYF
TRBV5-8	TRBJ1-5	many	NA	TGTGCCAGCAGTTCCAGGGGTTTTTCAAATCAGCCCCAGCATTTT	CASSSRGFSNQPQHF
TRBV5-5	TRBJ2-1	many	TRBD2	TGTGCCAGCAGCTTGTCTAGCGGGGGGGATGTAAGATCCTACAATGAGCAGTTCTTC	CASSLSSGGDVRSYNEQFF
TRBV6-5	TRBJ2-5	many	NA	TGTGCCAGCAGTTACTCTGGCGGCAAGATGAGCCAAGAGACCCAGTACTTC	CASSYSGGKMSQETQYF
TRBV5-1	TRBJ2-3	many	NA	TGCGCCAGCAGCTTGGCCTCTTCGAGGGGGGCCTCAGATACGCAGTATTTT	CASSLASSRGASDTQYF
TRBV5-6	TRBJ2-5	many	NA	TGTGCCAGCAGCCCCTTCGTGAACCAAGAGACCCAGTACTTC	CASSPFVNQETQYF
TRBV20-1	TRBJ2-3	many	TRBD2	TGCAGTGCCCAGGCTGCGGGAGCTTACACAGATACGCAGTATTTT	CSAQAAGAYTDTQYF
TRBV5-1	TRBJ2-7	many	NA	TGCGCCAGCAGCTGGCATGAAGGTTACGAGCAGTACTTC	CASSWHEGYEQYF
TRBV5-1	TRBJ2-1	many	TRBD2	TGCGCCAGCAGCATTGGTGTACTAGCGGGGTACAATGAGCAGTTCTTC	CASSIGVLAGYNEQFF
TRBV29-1	TRBJ2-3	many	NA	TGCAGCGTTGAACCCAGGGCTAGCACAGATACGCAGTATTTT	CSVEPRASTDTQYF
TRBV20-1	TRBJ1-6	many	TRBD1	TGCAGTGCTAGGATGCAAAGGGACAGGGGGTGGGATGACAATTCACCCCTCCACTTT	CSARMQRDRGWDDNSPLHF
TRBV20-1	TRBJ2-1	few	NA	TGCAGTGCTAGAGACAGGGGCCCCTACAATGAGCAGTTCTTC	CSARDRGPYNEQFF
TRBV28	TRBJ2-1	many	TRBD2	TGTGCCAGCAGCTCAATCGGGCTAGCGGGGGGCAATGAGCAGTTCTTC	CASSSIGLAGGNEQFF